This T cell receptor beta chain derives from a study of T cells in Graves' hyperthyroidism and ophthalmopathy (dated by TCRdb to the late 2010s). For the study in its entirety: Peripheral blood was collected at initial diagnosis, before any treatment. After sampling, hyperthyroidism patients received methimazole starting at 30 mg daily, and ophthalmopathy patients received high-dose intravenous methylprednisolone. In addition, the study compared T-cell repertoires in thyroid tissue and in blood from several Graves' hyperthyroidism patients. Prospective prediction of ophthalmopathy was tested in an independent validation cohort consisting of 18 hyperthyroidism patients and about 17 patients who later progressed to ophthalmopathy. The roughly 100 discovery patients were randomly divided into training and test sets at a 7:3 ratio. To identify distinguishing TCR V-J signatures, a discovery cohort of 95 to 100 patients was used, comprising 40 to 45 with Graves' ophthalmopathy and around 57 with stable Graves' hyperthyroidism. According to the paper, TCR Vbeta CDR3 sequencing was carried out on 135 peripheral blood samples, which came from 40 to 45 ophthalmopathy, 75 or so hyperthyroidism and about 17 progressor patients.

According to the germline V gene (reference sequence), CDR1 reads DFQATT and CDR2 reads SNEGSKA. The germline ends are 15 bases apart after V is trimmed by 1 base and J by 6 bases. From cysteine to phenylalanine, the CDR3 is 15 amino acids long. The only DNA kept is the CDR3, 45 bases in frame from the first base. Overall study outcomes, separate from this receptor: Most expanded thyroid clonotypes (frequency above 0.001) were also detected in blood, a finding suggesting that blood repertoires may reflect thyroid immune responses. In validation, the model predicted progression to ophthalmopathy with 55% to 71% sensitivity and about 72% specificity, a median of approximately 6.5 months before onset. Ophthalmopathy was separated from stable hyperthyroidism by a 13 V-J signature model, with 87.88% sensitivity and roughly 81% specificity obtained in cross-validation and 80%/75% obtained in testing. Sample size was not statistically predetermined, and investigators were not blinded to group allocation.

Details on this clonotype: Its antigen remains unidentified. Per-base qualities were not stored, and no clone one base away is much larger.

TCR beta CDR3 regions were amplified from RNA transcripts. The TCR CDR3 was subjected to a first round of RT-PCR using the HTBI primer set and the Qiagen OneStep RT-PCR kit. The libraries were constructed in a second round of multiplex PCR and then size-selected and purified. Libraries were sequenced paired-end with 100 bp reads on an Illumina HiSeq2000. Per the original workflow: SOAPnuke was used to process the raw data, with reads discarded if the reads contained adapters or uncalled bases, had a mean Phred below 15, or lacked an exact constant-primer or identifier match. COPE v1.2.5 was used to merge high-quality paired reads, and clonotypes were defined as unique nucleotide sequences. MiTCR v1.1 was used to align clonotypes to the IMGT TRBV, TRBD and TRBJ reference segments. The analysis was restricted to V-J combinations with a frequency above 0.0001, which together covered 99% to 99.2% of the repertoires. A TCS score was defined as the ratio of F50 (clonal expansion) to E x V (chaos), with BLOSUM62-based TCRdist applied between CDR3 peptides within each V-J. Welch's t-statistics and random forest reduced around 520 V-J features to 10 to 15, which were used in a naive Bayes classifier (R e1071). TCRdb itself trimmed the public reads at Q25 with fastp, ran MiXCR and retained productive beta chains. Rows matching on CDR3 protein sequence are summarized as one entry with the most common DNA and genes. These V and J calls rely on TCRdb rather than the paper's analysis. The sample has 530,000 or so distinct CDR3 sequences on record, approximately 17% of them singletons. The biggest ten clones account for approximately 15% of the sample.

Ophthalmopathy patients had moderately to severely active disease, with a Clinical Activity Score of 3 or more, a NOSPECS grade of 4 or more, and a disease duration of less than 3 months. Any patient with an uncontrolled infection, another autoimmune disease, pregnancy or lactation was excluded. Clinical symptoms, serum thyroxine and TRAb, thyroid ultrasound, and orbital computed tomography formed the basis for the diagnoses. Ficoll-Paque density gradient centrifugation was used to isolate PBMCs from around 10 ml of fresh peripheral blood. Total RNA was extracted with Trizol reagent, and quality was checked on an Agilent 2100 Bioanalyzer.

Rearrangement joined TRBV20-1 to TRBJ2-2; the D region possibly corresponds to TRBD1 (6 bases align). The sequenced material came from blood. This clonotype was obtained from a woman younger than 35 with Graves' ophthalmopathy. CDR3 protein: CSARAGTLVPGELFF. The DNA sequence follows: TGCAGTGCTAGAGCCGGGACATTAGTACCCGGGGAGCTGTTTTTT.